This TCR beta chain was recovered during a study of cytomegalovirus exposure and HLA in healthy donors. Points from the study as a whole: A prior analysis recorded that most TCR beta V segments were productive about 87% or about 30% of the time. Analyses of presence and absence presupposed an approximately uniform sequencing depth across donors.

V lost 6 bases to trimming and J lost 11 bases, with 20 bases between them. CDR3 length: 14 residues. Germline V lookup: CDR1 MNHNS, CDR2 SASEGT. As concerns this clone: Its antigen is as yet unknown.

Primers: 60 Vbeta forward and 13 Jbeta reverse. Original handling: An analysis that came later counted 77 million or so unique TCR beta chains, approximately 11 million shared. Assay used: immunoSEQ multiplex PCR; TCRdb lists only in-frame clones, some missing. That table supplies the V and J calls and clone size; D and trimming were determined from the DNA. The repertoire consists of some 120,000 clones, with 80% to 85% occurring once and the leading ten covering 3% to 5%. The donors comprised healthy bone marrow donors. The source of this sequence is a woman in her twenties or thirties in good health and CMV-seronegative. This chain connects TRBV6-1 to TRBJ2-1, with D possibly TRBD1 on 6 matching bases. The specimen sequenced was PBMCs. The CDR3 spells CASRGVGTGTKQFF. The CDR3 coding sequence is TGTGCCAGCAGGGGAGTGGGTACCGGGACAAAGCAGTTCTTC.